Detailed here is one T cell receptor beta chain. The PCR had 60 Vbeta and 13 Jbeta primers. TCRdb's table, derived via immunoSEQ multiplex PCR, lists solely in-frame clones and lacks some. The sample has 150,000 to 200,000 clones; about 64% are singletons. This sample was taken from a study of cytomegalovirus exposure and HLA in healthy donors. The CDR3 loop spans 16 amino acids. With V trimmed by 1 base and J by 4 bases, 6 bases remained unmatched. Germline CDR1 reads WNHNN; CDR2 reads SYGVQD (reference sequence). V and J are TRBV10-1 and TRBJ2-3; 9 bases line up with TRBD2. Sequenced sample: PBMCs. The sequence derives from a man over 45 in good health and CMV-seronegative. CDR3 region: CASSEWAGGPPDTQYF. The CDR3 DNA sequence: TGCGCCAGCAGTGAGTGGGCGGGGGGGCCTCCAGATACGCAGTATTTT.